Below, 18 T cell receptor beta chains from the same sample are listed, as sequenced in a study of response to subunit inactivated influenza vaccine. Using its own MiXCR run on the RT-PCR reads, TCRdb lists one record per CDR3 protein. The table lists about 570,000 distinct CDR3 sequences, approximately 10% of them singletons. These data were also reused for a study on T cells expressing NK-cell markers. As reported in that work: Synthesis of TCR beta cDNA relied on 5'RACE template switching carrying UMIs.

The sample was PBMCs from blood, taken on the day of vaccination. The origin of the receptors is a man aged 50 to 60 who received an inactivated influenza vaccine.

The chain joins TRBV18 to TRBJ2-1; TRBD1 or TRBD2 may be the D gene (6 bases each). The V gene lost 6 bases and the J gene lost 0 bases, with 21 bases spanning the gap. The V gene's germline CDR1 is KGHSH and CDR2 LQKENI. The CDR3 covers 18 residues. CDR3 DNA: TGTGCCAGCTCCCTGTACGGAGGGACACCGAGCTCCTACAATGAGCAGTTCTTC. It codes for CASSLYGGTPSSYNEQFF.

The rearrangement uses TRBV9 and TRBJ2-1; 8 nucleotides line up with TRBD2. This CDR3 is built from 15 residues. From germline, CDR1 is SGDLS and CDR2 YYNGEE. V shed 5 bases, J shed 8 bases, and the junction held 12 bases outside the gene matches. Written as DNA, the CDR3 is TGTGCCAGCAGTCGTAGTGCGCGGGAGGCCGATGAGCAGTTCTTC. It yields the protein CASSRSAREADEQFF.

The chain is built from TRBV29-1 and TRBJ2-1, with D perhaps being TRBD1 or TRBD2 (5 bases each). The CDR3 runs 14 residues. Trimming cost V 0 bases and J 3 bases, with 9 bases left between them. In germline, CDR1 is SQVTM, CDR2 ANQGSEA. This CDR3 is CSVEDRDGYNEQFF. CDR3 DNA: TGCAGCGTTGAAGATAGGGACGGCTACAATGAGCAGTTCTTC.

In this sample, this clonotype turned up many times. The genes are TRBV9 and TRBJ2-1; the D gene is possibly TRBD2 (7 bases). This CDR3 region has 14 residues. The germline gives CDR1 SGDLS, CDR2 YYNGEE. V was clipped by 0 bases and J by 7 bases, with 11 bases between them. The CDR3 bases are TGTGCCAGCAGCGTAGAGGGAGGGGGGAATGAGCAGTTCTTC. Protein: CASSVEGGGNEQFF.

The table lists this clonotype with a count of one. The chain combines TRBV5-1 with TRBJ2-5; 8 bases are a match to TRBD1. V lost 3 bases to trimming and J lost 2 bases; unmatched junction nucleotides: 15. Looked up from germline, CDR1 is SGHRS and CDR2 is YFSETQ. The CDR3 sequence is 18 residues long. In DNA form, the CDR3 reads TGCGCCAGCAGCTCGGCAAGGCCAGGGGGCCACCTACAAGAGACCCAGTACTTC. Amino acid sequence: CASSSARPGGHLQETQYF.

This clonotype occurred a few times. This chain connects TRBV6-1 to TRBJ2-7, with 9 positions matching TRBD1. The CDR3 covers 14 residues. With V trimmed by 8 bases and J by 3 bases, 8 bases remained unmatched. Per the germline V gene, CDR1 is MNHNS and CDR2 is SASEGT. For the CDR3, the DNA is TGTGCCAGCCAGCGCGGGACAGGGATCTACGAGCAGTACTTC. Translating gives CASQRGTGIYEQYF.

V gene TRBV14 combines with J gene TRBJ2-3; 8 bases are shared with TRBD1. The CDR3 extends over 15 amino acids. Trimming cost V 2 bases and J 2 bases; bases outside gene matches: 3. Germline CDR1 reads SGHDN; CDR2 reads FVKESK. CDR3 sequence (DNA): TGTGCCAGCAGCCAAAACAGGGGGATCACAGATACGCAGTATTTT. Translated: CASSQNRGITDTQYF.

The chain combines TRBV29-1 with TRBJ1-1; no firm D call. The CDR3 consists of 10 residues. The germline V gene has CDR1 SQVTM and CDR2 ANQGSEA. V lost 4 bases and J lost 8, with 8 bases in between. The CDR3 DNA sequence: TGCAGCGTTGTACGGCAGGAAGCTTTCTTT. This translates into CSVVRQEAFF.

The chain joins TRBV29-1 to TRBJ2-7, with no clear D. There are 12 residues in the CDR3. Germline lookup yields CDR1 SQVTM and CDR2 ANQGSEA. The ends were cut back, 0 bases at V and 3 bases at J, with 6 bases in the middle. The CDR3 DNA reads TGCAGCGTTGAAGATGGGGTCTACGAGCAGTACTTC. Protein: CSVEDGVYEQYF.

This sequence joins TRBV21-1 and TRBJ2-6; TRBD1 reflects the table's D call only, with no check against the DNA. TRBV21-1 is a pseudogene locus. This CDR3 comprises 20 residues. This chain's CDR3 is CASSKRSPGQGALGANVLTF. CDR3 coding DNA: TGTGCCAGCAGCAAAAGAAGTCCGGGACAGGGGGCGTTAGGGGCCAACGTCCTGACTTTC.

This clonotype was found a few times. The chain has TRBV20-1 and TRBJ1-1; D possibly corresponds to TRBD1 (5 bases). The V gene's germline CDR1 is DFQATT and CDR2 SNEGSKA (reference sequence). V lost 5 bases and J lost 3, with 16 bases in between. CDR3 size: 14 residues. CDR3 sequence reads: CSAHLGGGDTEAFF. DNA for the CDR3: TGCAGTGCTCACCTTGGGGGGGGTGACACTGAAGCTTTCTTT.

The chain has TRBV28 and TRBJ2-7, with a possible D match to TRBD2 (6 bases). This CDR3 has 16 residues. Germline V gives CDR1 MDHEN, CDR2 SYDVKM. The V end was cut by 2 bases, the J end by 7 bases, with 21 bases between. As DNA, the CDR3 is TGTGCCAGCAGTTTAAGGAGGTGGGCGGGATCGTTGGAGCAGTACTTC. This encodes CASSLRRWAGSLEQYF.

This clonotype appeared many times. J is TRBJ2-5 and V is TRBV12-3 or TRBV12-4; TRBD2 agrees at 8 bases. V shed 7 bases, J shed 4 bases, and the junction held 14 bases outside the gene matches. This CDR3 comprises 16 residues. CDR3 in amino acids: CASKAGGGGDRETQYF. The CDR3 DNA reads TGTGCCAGCAAGGCCGGGGGGGGGGGCGACAGAGAGACCCAGTACTTC.

The table lists this clonotype with a few counts. The chain uses TRBV7-9 and TRBJ2-2, with D uncertain. Germline CDR1 and CDR2: SEHNR and FQNEAQ (reference sequence). The CDR3 is made up of 11 amino acids. With 10 bases removed from V and 6 bases from J, the gap between germline ends came to 9 bases. The CDR3, as DNA: TGTGCCATGCAGGAATCCGGGGAGCTGTTTTTT. This encodes CAMQESGELFF.

Ten or more counts support this clonotype. The chain has TRBV5-1 and TRBJ2-4; D is unresolved. The CDR3 covers 15 residues. Germline assignment: CDR1 SGHRS and CDR2 YFSETQ. Trimming removed 4 bases from V and 4 bases from J, with 15 bases in between. CDR3 loop: CASSPATTQKNIQYF. The CDR3, as DNA: TGCGCCAGCAGCCCTGCCACGACACAGAAAAACATTCAGTACTTC.

V is TRBV20-1 and J is TRBJ2-1; 10 bases agree with TRBD2. With 1 base clipped from V and 0 bases from J, the junction kept 3 bases outside the gene matches. CDR3 length: 16 residues. CDR1 and CDR2 (germline): DFQATT, SNEGSKA (reference sequence). CDR3 nucleotide sequence: TGCAGTGCTAGAGTGGAGCGGGGGGGCTCCTACAATGAGCAGTTCTTC. Translation gives CSARVERGGSYNEQFF.

The chain has TRBV27 and TRBJ2-1; tentatively, D is TRBD1 (5 bases). Germline CDR1 is MNHEY and CDR2 is SMNVEV (reference sequence). V shed 5 bases and J shed 4 bases, with 15 bases lying between them. CDR3 length: 15 amino acids. CDR3 protein: CASSLGAIEYNEQFF. CDR3 nucleotide sequence: TGTGCCAGCAGTCTAGGGGCGATTGAGTACAATGAGCAGTTCTTC.

This clonotype appeared many times. The V call is TRBV5-1, the J call TRBJ2-7; D may be TRBD1 (6 bases). Germline CDR1 SGHRS, CDR2 YFSETQ. The CDR3 is 13 residues long. V lost 1 base to trimming and J lost 4 bases, with 9 bases between them. For the CDR3, the DNA is TGCGCCAGCAGCTTGCAGGACAGATACGAGCAGTACTTC. Translated: CASSLQDRYEQYF.